This is a list of T cell receptor beta chains from one sample in a study of blood T cell repertoires in COVID-19. Assay: immunoSEQ multiplex PCR; the TCRdb copy retains only in-frame clones and omits some. This table holds a few hundred thousand clones, 75% to 90% found once. The material sequenced was PBMCs or T cells enriched from blood (not recorded which). The source is a woman aged 30 to 39 who had recovered from COVID-19. CDR3s include the opening cysteine and the closing phenylalanine or tryptophan. Fields, in order: clone size, V gene, J gene, D gene, CDR3 protein, CDR3 DNA. The D gene is left open where the match is weak. Clone sizes are given selectively: once, few, many, or a class where the clone is expanded.

.	TRBV5-1	TRBJ2-7	TRBD2	CASSFIGEGEQYF	TGCGCCAGCAGTTTTATAGGGGAGGGCGAGCAGTACTTC
.	TRBV12-3/TRBV12-4	TRBJ1-6	.	CASSSDSYSPLHF	TGTGCCAGCAGTTCCGACTCGTATTCACCCCTCCACTTT
.	TRBV7-6	TRBJ2-2	.	CASSYRVTGELFF	TGTGCCAGCAGTTACAGGGTCACCGGGGAGCTGTTTTTT
.	TRBV29-1	TRBJ1-1	TRBD1	CSVTGQGDTEAFF	TGCAGCGTTACAGGACAGGGGGACACTGAAGCTTTCTTT
.	TRBV5-1	TRBJ2-7	TRBD1	CASSQNGQGPYEQYF	TGCGCCAGCAGCCAAAACGGACAGGGGCCATACGAGCAGTACTTC
few	TRBV10-2	TRBJ2-4	.	CASGRENIQYF	TGCGCCAGCGGGCGAGAAAACATTCAGTACTTC
many	TRBV10-3	TRBJ2-3	TRBD2	CASAGGSTDTQYF	TGTGCCTCCGCCGGGGGGAGCACAGATACGCAGTATTTT
.	TRBV29-1	TRBJ2-2	.	CSVEALGGRNTGELFF	TGCAGTGTTGAAGCCTTGGGGGGAAGGAACACCGGGGAGCTGTTTTTT
few	TRBV28	TRBJ1-5	.	CASSFSTGSTNQPQHF	TGTGCCAGCAGTTTTTCGACGGGGAGTACCAATCAGCCCCAGCATTTT
.	TRBV3-1/TRBV3-2	TRBJ1-1	.	CASSQDNLGALGTEAFF	TGTGCCAGCAGCCAAGACAATCTAGGGGCCTTGGGCACTGAAGCTTTCTTT
.	TRBV20-1	TRBJ2-7	.	CITPGEDEQYF	TGCATTACCCCGGGAGAGGACGAGCAGTACTTC
.	TRBV10-2	TRBJ2-5	.	CASRAPQETQYF	TGCGCCAGCAGGGCCCCCCAGGAGACCCAGTACTTC
.	TRBV5-4	TRBJ1-2	.	CASSHPEKTRGRGGYTF	TGTGCCAGCAGCCATCCGGAGAAGACGCGGGGAAGGGGCGGCTACACCTTC
.	TRBV28	TRBJ2-5	TRBD2	CASSSVSGRQETQYF	TGTGCCAGCAGTTCCGTAAGCGGGAGGCAAGAGACCCAGTACTTC
.	TRBV3-1/TRBV3-2	TRBJ2-4	.	CASSQDRGNIQYF	TGTGCCAGCAGCCAAGACAGGGGAAACATTCAGTACTTC
.	TRBV29-1	TRBJ1-4	.	CSVVQGTEKLFF	TGCAGCGTTGTTCAGGGTACGGAAAAACTGTTTTTT
.	TRBV19	TRBJ2-1	TRBD2	CASSWTLAGTNEQFF	TGTGCCAGTAGTTGGACGCTAGCGGGGACCAATGAGCAGTTCTTC
.	TRBV29-1	TRBJ1-2	.	CSVGQVDYGYTF	TGCAGCGTGGGACAAGTCGACTATGGCTACACCTTC
.	TRBV11-3	TRBJ2-1	TRBD2	CASSLVLAGYNEQFF	TGTGCCAGCAGCTTAGTCCTAGCGGGTTACAATGAGCAGTTCTTC
.	TRBV19	TRBJ1-1	.	CASNEFKGRGNTEAFF	TGTGCCAGTAATGAGTTTAAGGGGCGAGGGAACACTGAAGCTTTCTTT
.	TRBV9	TRBJ1-5	.	CASSKGIWSNQPQHF	TGTGCCAGCAGCAAGGGGATATGGAGCAATCAGCCCCAGCATTTT